This TCR beta chain comes out of a study of T cells after yellow fever vaccination. Points from the study as a whole: Contamination of FACS-sorted repertoires by abundant clonotypes from the bulk population could occur. Weaker, the secondary response peaked sooner, at day 5 versus 15. Only a minor proportion of clonotypes was detected across both CD4 and CD8 compartments.

This CDR3 has 14 amino acids. Trimming removed 10 bases at V and 5 bases at J, with 18 bases between. From germline, CDR1 is MDHEN and CDR2 SYDVKM. MiXCR, run by TCRdb on the 5' RACE reads, gives a single entry per CDR3 protein. The repertoire includes approximately 600,000 distinct CDR3 sequences, approximately 13% of them detected once, and 14% to 15% sits in the top ten. There are many counts of this clonotype. Its antigen is undetermined. The receptor's source is a man younger than 45 who received the YFV17D yellow fever vaccine. The sample consisted of PBMCs, taken on the day of the yellow fever booster vaccination. V and J are TRBV28 and TRBJ2-1; D is undetermined. The CDR3 sequence: CAILNSRSNNEQFF. DNA for the CDR3: TGTGCCATCCTAAACTCAAGGTCCAACAATGAGCAGTTCTTC.